Each of the 9 T cell receptor beta chains below was sequenced from the same sample in a study of cytomegalovirus exposure and HLA in healthy donors. PCR primers comprised 60 Vbeta and 13 Jbeta primers. The table came from immunoSEQ multiplex PCR; TCRdb's copy has only in-frame clones and leaves some out. The sample shows roughly 200,000 clones, just over 75% of them seen only once. The sample comprised PBMCs. These receptors were taken from a woman aged 60-70 years in good health and CMV-seropositive.

The CDR3, as DNA: TGCGCCAGCAGAGGTAGTGGACAGGGGTCTCGGGAGCAGTACTTC. It translates to CASRGSGQGSREQYF. The chain joins TRBV5-1 to TRBJ2-7; 9 nucleotides match TRBD1. Germline V gene lookup returns CDR1 SGHRS and CDR2 YFSETQ. V shed 5 bases and J 7 bases; nucleotides not matched to a gene: 13. The CDR3 loop spans 15 amino acids.

This clone was detected a few times. The J gene is TRBJ2-1, the V gene TRBV6-5; the match to TRBD2 covers 12 bases. The CDR3 totals 14 residues. J was trimmed by 4 bases and V by 5 bases; bases with no gene match: 0. The germline V gene has CDR1 MNHEY and CDR2 SVGAGI. In nucleotides, the CDR3 is TGTGCCAGCAGTGGACTAGCGGGGTACAATGAGCAGTTCTTC. Translated, it gives CASSGLAGYNEQFF.

V and J are TRBV11-3 and TRBJ2-2, with D tentatively TRBD1 (6 bases). V lost 3 bases, J lost 5 bases, and 10 bases lay in between. The length of the CDR3 is 14 residues. From germline, CDR1 is SGHNT and CDR2 YENEEA. CDR3 coding DNA: TGTGCCAGCAGCTTTACAGGGTTGACCGGGGAGCTGTTTTTT. This translates into CASSFTGLTGELFF.

This clone was seen only a few times. The V gene is TRBV5-4, the J gene TRBJ2-7; TRBD1 aligns across 8 bases. The length of the CDR3 is 14 residues. Germline loops: CDR1 SGHNT, CDR2 YYREEE (reference sequence). The trim removed 4 bases at V and 4 bases at J, leaving 7 bases unmatched. DNA for the CDR3: TGTGCCAGCAGCCCCGGGACAGGCGATTACGAGCAGTACTTC. The encoded protein is CASSPGTGDYEQYF.

The chain employs TRBV27 and TRBJ1-2; TRBD1 matches 7 bases. V lost 5 bases and J lost 6; bases outside the gene matches: 12. The germline V gene encodes CDR1 MNHEY and CDR2 SMNVEV (reference sequence). The CDR3 consists of 15 residues. The CDR3: CASSPAGAGGNGYTF. CDR3 DNA sequence: TGTGCCAGCAGTCCAGCAGGGGCAGGGGGAAATGGCTACACCTTC.

CDR3 in amino acids: CASSPGQGRSYEQYF. CDR3 in DNA: TGTGCCAGCAGCCCGGGACAGGGGCGCTCCTACGAGCAGTACTTC. The rearrangement joins TRBV28 to TRBJ2-7; 10 bases fit TRBD1. The germline CDR1 and CDR2 sequences are MDHEN and SYDVKM. Trimming at V came to 6 bases and at J to 0 bases, leaving 5 bases not matched to a gene. CDR3 length: 15 residues.

CDR3 DNA sequence: TGTGCCAGCAGCAACATGGACAGGGTCCTTCAAGATACGCAGTATTTT. Translation: CASSNMDRVLQDTQYF. The V call is TRBV7-8, the J call TRBJ2-3; TRBD1 matches 8 bases. Trimming removed 5 bases from V and 5 bases from J; junction bases left unmatched: 12. CDR3 length equals 16 residues. Per germline, CDR1 SGHVS and CDR2 FQNEAQ.

The V call is TRBV21-1, the J call TRBJ2-7; TRBD1, as called in the table, went unchecked against the DNA. TRBV21-1 is an annotated pseudogene. The CDR3 contains 19 residues. Written as DNA, the CDR3 is TGTGCCAGCAGCAAAGGGGACAAATGCACAGGGGGTGAATCCTACGAGCAGTACTTC. Amino acids: CASSKGDKCTGGESYEQYF.

The chain employs TRBV19 and TRBJ1-1, with D uncertain. Per the germline V gene, CDR1 is LNHDA and CDR2 is SQIVND (reference sequence). The CDR3 is 11 amino acids. V dropped 8 bases and J dropped 3 bases, with 7 bases sitting between them. The CDR3, as DNA: TGTGCCAGTTTCAGGTACACTGAAGCTTTCTTT. Translated, it gives CASFRYTEAFF.